A single sample gave rise to the 30 T cell receptor beta chains below, sequenced in a study of Tregs in tolerant kidney transplant recipients. Using immunoSEQ multiplex PCR, the repertoire was profiled, and TCRdb retains in-frame clones only, with some absent. The sample has roughly 80,000 clones; more than 85% are singletons. The input for sequencing was Tregs from blood, taken before the transplant. Receptors were obtained from a human donor who received a combined kidney and bone marrow transplant.

The chain joins TRBV5-4 to TRBJ2-5, with 7 bases lining up with TRBD2. The V and J ends lost 0 bases and 1 base, in that order; junction bases with no gene match: 6. Germline V CDR1 and CDR2: SGHNT, YYREEE (reference sequence). CDR3 size: 16 residues. CDR3 nucleotides: TGTGCCAGCAGCTTGGGGACTAGTAGGCCCCAAGAGACCCAGTACTTC. This gives the protein CASSLGTSRPQETQYF.

The chain is built from TRBV29-1 and TRBJ2-1; 8 bases map to TRBD1. With 4 bases clipped from V and 0 bases from J, the junction kept 11 bases outside the gene matches. This CDR3 has 17 residues. The germline V gene encodes CDR1 SQVTM and CDR2 ANQGSEA. In nucleotides, the CDR3 is TGCAGCGTTGGACCCGGGACAGGCGACAGCTCCTACAATGAGCAGTTCTTC. Its translation is CSVGPGTGDSSYNEQFF.

The chain combines TRBV28 with TRBJ2-5; 14 nucleotides align to TRBD2. The DNA end is more similar to TRBJ2-7, so the J call may be wrong. Germline CDR1 reads MDHEN; CDR2 reads SYDVKM. The CDR3 length is 15 residues. The CDR3 DNA sequence: TGTGCCAGCAGCCGACTAGCGGGAGGGCCTAACGAGCAGTACTTC. Translating gives CASSRLAGGPNEQYF.

The rearrangement joins TRBV18 to TRBJ2-7, with D perhaps matching TRBD1 (5 bases). Trimming removed 1 base from V and 6 bases from J, with 13 bases in between. In germline, CDR1 is KGHSH, CDR2 LQKENI. The CDR3 loop spans 14 amino acids. The DNA for the CDR3 is TGTGCCAGCTCACCACAGGGGAAGAAGGTCGAGCAGTACTTC. Translating it yields CASSPQGKKVEQYF.

V is TRBV7-9 and J is TRBJ2-1; D is ambiguous. This CDR3 comprises 14 residues. Deletions cut 5 bases from V and 8 bases from J, with 16 bases between. CDR1 and CDR2 from the germline V gene are SEHNR and FQNEAQ (reference sequence). The CDR3 DNA sequence: TGTGCCAGCAGCCAAGATCCTATTTCAGATGAGCAGTTCTTC. It specifies CASSQDPISDEQFF.

The chain has TRBV28 and TRBJ2-3; D ambiguous. The CDR3 extends over 14 amino acids. The germline gives CDR1 MDHEN, CDR2 SYDVKM. V lost 1 base and J lost 4, with 9 bases in between. CDR3 amino acids: CASSLSPSPDTQYF. The CDR3, as DNA: TGTGCCAGCAGTTTATCCCCTAGTCCAGATACGCAGTATTTT.

The rearrangement joins TRBV6-6 to TRBJ1-2, with TRBD1 matching 8 bases. V lost 2 bases and J lost 4; bases outside the gene matches: 6. In germline, CDR1 is MNHNY, CDR2 SVGAGI (reference sequence). The CDR3 consists of 15 residues. For the CDR3, the DNA is TGTGCCAGCAGTTACCCGCTACAGGGGGTCTATGGCTACACCTTC. This gives the protein CASSYPLQGVYGYTF.

CDR3 bases: TGTGCCATCAGCAGCGGTGATGCGGGTACGCAGTATTTT. Protein sequence: CAISSGDAGTQYF. This rearrangement joins TRBV10-3 to TRBJ2-3; TRBD2 might be the D (5 bases). Trimming pared 6 bases from V and 8 bases from J, leaving 15 bases between. This CDR3 comprises 13 residues. The V gene's germline CDR1 is ENHRY and CDR2 SYGVKD.

This chain links TRBV18 with TRBJ1-1, with 11 nucleotides matching TRBD1. The CDR3 consists of 15 residues. The V and J ends lost 1 base and 5 bases, in that order; junction bases with no gene match: 3. Germline assignment: CDR1 KGHSH and CDR2 LQKENI. The CDR3 region is CASSPLDRGLTEAFF. The CDR3 DNA sequence: TGTGCCAGCTCACCACTGGACAGGGGGCTTACTGAAGCTTTCTTT. Filled out from reference TRBV18 and TRBJ1-1, the complete variable domain reads NAGVMQNPRHLVRRRGQEARLRCSPMKGHSHVYWYRQLPEEGLKFMVYLQKENIIDESGMPKERFSAEFPKEGPSILRIQQVVRGDSAAYFCASSPLDRGLTEAFFGQGTRLTVV.

This clone was recorded once. This chain links TRBV6-5 with TRBJ1-1; D remains ambiguous. Between the trimmed V and J ends, which lost 6 bases and 4 bases, there was a span of 15 bases. CDR1 MNHEY and CDR2 SVGAGI come from the germline V gene. This CDR3 is 14 amino acids long. CDR3 DNA sequence: TGTGCCAGCAGGTGGGCAGATAGTACCACTGAAGCTTTCTTT. Translation gives CASRWADSTTEAFF.

The V gene is TRBV30, the J gene TRBJ2-5; 10 nucleotides match TRBD2. The CDR3 spans 23 residues. Germline values: CDR1 GTSNPN, CDR2 SVGIG (reference sequence). V dropped 2 bases and J dropped 0; count of bases not matched to a gene: 27. CDR3 sequence (DNA): TGTGCCTGGAGTATTCCTTTGGGGGCCGTTGCCGGGACTAGCGCCATGTACCAAGAGACCCAGTACTTC. Translated: CAWSIPLGAVAGTSAMYQETQYF.

This chain links TRBV11-2 with TRBJ2-1; 8 nucleotides match TRBD1. The CDR3 spans 15 residues. The V gene end was trimmed by 4 bases and the J gene end by 14 bases; junction bases not matched to a gene: 16. Germline assignment: CDR1 SGHAT and CDR2 FQNNGV. For the CDR3, the DNA is TGTGCCAGCAGCTCCGGACAGGGAGGTGGATTCAGGGAGTTCTTC. Protein: CASSSGQGGGFREFF. The full variable domain, its missing parts supplied by reference TRBV11-2 and TRBJ2-1, is EAGVAQSPRYKIIEKRQSVAFWCNPISGHATLYWYQQILGQGPKLLIQFQNNGVVDDSQLPKDRFSAERLKGVDSTLKIQPAKLEDSAVYLCASSSGQGGGFREFFGPGTRLTVL.

This clone was detected once. The chain employs TRBV2 and TRBJ2-7; 9 bases are shared with TRBD2. Losses at the gene ends were 2 bases for V and 1 base for J; bases not matched to a gene: 3. Germline CDR1 reads SNHLY; CDR2 reads FYNNEI. The CDR3 has 15 amino acids. In DNA, the CDR3 is TGTGCCAGCAGTGAAAGTAGCGGGAGTTCCTACGAGCAGTACTTC. This sequence encodes CASSESSGSSYEQYF.

V is TRBV19 and J is TRBJ2-2; TRBD2 matches at 8 bases. With 6 bases clipped from V and 4 bases from J, the junction kept 1 base outside the gene matches. The CDR3 length is 13 residues. From germline, CDR1 is LNHDA and CDR2 SQIVND (reference sequence). The CDR3 loop is CASRGTSTGELFF. DNA of the CDR3: TGTGCCAGTAGAGGGACTAGCACCGGGGAGCTGTTTTTT.

In this sample, this clone turned up once. The J gene is TRBJ2-2, the V gene TRBV11-2; weak D call: TRBD1 (6 bases). This CDR3 spans 13 amino acids. V gave up 5 bases and J gave up 5 bases, with 9 bases separating them. Germline CDR1 reads SGHAT; CDR2 reads FQNNGV. CDR3 loop: CASSIRGTGELFF. The CDR3 nucleotides are TGTGCCAGCAGCATCAGGGGTACCGGGGAGCTGTTTTTT.

This chain connects TRBV5-6 to TRBJ2-7; TRBD2 matches 11 bases. The V gene end was trimmed by 1 base and the J gene end by 2 bases; junction bases not matched to a gene: 2. Looked up from germline, CDR1 is SGHDT and CDR2 is YYEEEE. The CDR3 is made up of 15 amino acids. The CDR3: CASSLKGLAAYEQYF. The CDR3 nucleotides read TGTGCCAGCAGCTTGAAGGGACTAGCGGCCTACGAGCAGTACTTC.

This rearrangement joins TRBV7-6 to TRBJ2-5; no definite D call. CDR3 length: 15 residues. Germline loops: CDR1 SGHVS, CDR2 FNYEAQ. The V end lost 2 bases, the J end lost 2 bases, and 12 bases lay between the germline ends. The CDR3 DNA reads TGTGCCAGCAGCTTACAGGCGACCCGACAAGAGACCCAGTACTTC. Translating gives CASSLQATRQETQYF.

In its sample, this clone was seen once. The chain has TRBV7-3 and TRBJ2-2; D is perhaps TRBD1 (7 bases). From germline, CDR1 is SGHTA and CDR2 FQGTGA. The CDR3 extends over 15 amino acids. The V end lost 2 bases, the J end lost 6 bases, and 13 bases lay between the germline ends. CDR3: CASSLLEGASGELFF. The CDR3 DNA is TGTGCCAGCAGCTTATTGGAGGGGGCGTCCGGGGAGCTGTTTTTT.

V usage is TRBV7-8 and J usage is TRBJ2-1; 9 bases align to TRBD2. Germline V CDR1 and CDR2: SGHVS, FQNEAQ. The V gene end was trimmed by 1 base and the J gene end by 7 bases; junction bases not matched to a gene: 8. The CDR3 runs 16 residues. CDR3 sequence reads: CASSLVGGRASNEQFF. DNA for the CDR3: TGTGCCAGCAGCTTAGTAGGCGGGAGGGCCTCGAATGAGCAGTTCTTC. Supplemented by reference TRBV7-8 and TRBJ2-1, the full variable domain reads GAGVSQSPRYKVAKRGQDVALRCDPISGHVSLFWYQQALGQGPEFLTYFQNEAQLDKSGLPSDRFFAERPEGSVSTLKIQRTQQEDSAVYLCASSLVGGRASNEQFFGPGTRLTVL.

V and J are TRBV18 and TRBJ2-3, with 7 bases matching TRBD2. The CDR3 is 17 residues long. CDR1 KGHSH and CDR2 LQKENI come from the germline V gene. V lost 0 bases to trimming and J lost 5 bases; unmatched junction nucleotides: 11. The CDR3 sequence is CASSPPFSGPREDTQYF. The DNA for the CDR3 is TGTGCCAGCTCACCACCGTTTAGCGGGCCCCGGGAAGATACGCAGTATTTT.

This clone was seen only once. V and J are TRBV18 and TRBJ2-7; 10 bases map to TRBD1. This CDR3 region has 15 residues. CDR1 is KGHSH, CDR2 LQKENI, per germline. The V segment lost 3 bases and the J segment 4 bases; nucleotides outside the gene matches: 6. The CDR3 coding sequence is TGTGCCAGCTCACCGTTCGGGACAGGGGTTTACGAGCAGTACTTC. It encodes CASSPFGTGVYEQYF.

The chain combines TRBV7-9 with TRBJ1-1; D unresolved. The CDR3 runs 11 residues. Germline V lookup: CDR1 SEHNR, CDR2 FQNEAQ (reference sequence). With 3 bases removed from V and 4 bases from J, the gap between germline ends came to 3 bases. This CDR3 reads CASSFTTEAFF. Written as DNA, the CDR3 is TGTGCCAGCAGCTTCACCACTGAAGCTTTCTTT.

This clone was recorded only once. The J gene is TRBJ1-1, the V gene TRBV12-2. TRBV12-2 is a pseudogene locus. The CDR3 length is 15 residues. CDR3 in amino acids: CASRPGWGLFTEAFF. CDR3 nucleotides: TGTGCAAGTCGCCCGGGGTGGGGGTTGTTCACTGAAGCTTTCTTT.

This clone was recorded only once. The rearrangement links TRBV27 to TRBJ1-2; D is unclear. The germline V gene encodes CDR1 MNHEY and CDR2 SMNVEV (reference sequence). This CDR3 spans 14 amino acids. The ends were cut back, 6 bases at V and 4 bases at J, with 15 bases in the middle. In DNA form, the CDR3 reads TGTGCCAGCAGCAAAGGGAGGGAGGCCTATGGCTACACCTTC. This translates into CASSKGREAYGYTF.

The chain links TRBV6-5 to TRBJ1-1; 10 positions agree with TRBD1. Germline trimming cut 6 bases from V and 4 bases from J; bases unmatched to any gene: 5. Germline values: CDR1 MNHEY, CDR2 SVGAGI. The CDR3 loop spans 14 amino acids. The CDR3 sequence: CASRGQGTGTEAFF. CDR3 in DNA: TGTGCCAGCAGGGGACAGGGGACGGGCACTGAAGCTTTCTTT.

This chain links TRBV5-4 with TRBJ2-5; D unclear. Germline V gives CDR1 SGHNT, CDR2 YYREEE (reference sequence). Trimming pared 0 bases from V and 5 bases from J, leaving 5 bases between. The CDR3 is 12 residues long. The CDR3 sequence is CASSLDRETQYF. The DNA for the CDR3 is TGTGCCAGCAGCTTGGATCGGGAGACCCAGTACTTC.

This clone was seen once. The chain is built from TRBV15 and TRBJ1-3, with TRBD1 matching over 7 bases. Germline loops: CDR1 LNHNV, CDR2 YYDKDF (reference sequence). Trimming cost V 1 base and J 9 bases; bases outside gene matches: 9. This CDR3 is 15 amino acids long. DNA of the CDR3: TGTGCCACCAGCAGAGCCCAGGGGGACGTTGGCACCATATATTTT. Its translation is CATSRAQGDVGTIYF.

The chain links TRBV7-6 to TRBJ2-3; weak D call: TRBD2 (6 bases). This CDR3 region has 16 residues. V was shortened by 5 bases and J by 1 base, with 16 bases between the two germline ends. The germline CDR1 and CDR2 sequences are SGHVS and FNYEAQ. CDR3 nucleotides: TGTGCCAGCAGCCAGTCTGCCCCGGGGGGCACAGATACGCAGTATTTT. Residues: CASSQSAPGGTDTQYF.

CDR3: CASSSRQGSAGCVFF. The CDR3 region has the DNA TGTGCCAGCAGTTCCCGACAGGGATCCGCCGGATGTGTGTTCTTC. The rearrangement uses TRBV6-4 and TRBJ2-1; 7 nucleotides line up with TRBD1. The V and J ends lost 5 bases and 15 bases, in that order; junction bases with no gene match: 19. The CDR3 is 15 amino acids. Germline-derived CDR1 and CDR2 are MRHNA and SNTAGT.

This rearrangement joins TRBV4-3 to TRBJ2-1, with 8 bases lining up with TRBD2. Trimming at V came to 0 bases and at J to 3 bases, leaving 7 bases not matched to a gene. This CDR3 has 17 amino acids. Germline V gene sequence: CDR1 LGHNA, CDR2 YSLEER. For the CDR3, the DNA is TGCGCCAGCAGCCAAGAAGTTAGCGGGATGTACTACAATGAGCAGTTCTTC. Amino acid sequence: CASSQEVSGMYYNEQFF.